This T cell receptor (beta chain) appears in the sequencing data of a study of T cell responses to AZD1222 COVID-19 vaccine. Using immunoSEQ multiplex PCR, the repertoire was profiled, and TCRdb retains in-frame clones only, with some absent. The sample consists of about 80,000 clones, around 85% of them appearing once. V dropped 4 bases and J dropped 6; count of bases not matched to a gene: 12. This CDR3 region has 16 residues. The germline V gene encodes CDR1 MDHEN and CDR2 SYDVKM. The TCR was taken from an adult who received the AZD1222 COVID-19 vaccine. The chain carries TRBV28 and TRBJ2-5, with 9 positions matching TRBD1. Sequencing used peripheral blood, obtained 28 days after the second AZD1222 dose. The DNA of the CDR3 is TGTGCCAGCAGTTACGTACTTACAGGGGGCCCAAAGACCCAGTACTTC. Protein product: CASSYVLTGGPKTQYF.